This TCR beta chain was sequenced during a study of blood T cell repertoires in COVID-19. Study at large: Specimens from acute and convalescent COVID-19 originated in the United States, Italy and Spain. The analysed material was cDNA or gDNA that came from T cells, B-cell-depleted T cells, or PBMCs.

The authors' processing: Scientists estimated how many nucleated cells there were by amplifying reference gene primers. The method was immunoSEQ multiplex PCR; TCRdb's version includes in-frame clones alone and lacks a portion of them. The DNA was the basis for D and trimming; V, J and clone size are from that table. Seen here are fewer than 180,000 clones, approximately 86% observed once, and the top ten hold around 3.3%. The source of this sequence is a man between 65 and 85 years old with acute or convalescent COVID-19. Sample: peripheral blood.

The CDR3 nucleotides are TGCAGCGTTGGCCTAGCGGGAGACGGTGAGCAGTTCTTC. Its translation is CSVGLAGDGEQFF. The genes are TRBV29-1 and TRBJ2-1; 10 bases map to TRBD2. The CDR3 extends over 13 amino acids. V was pared by 4 bases and J by 9 bases, with 6 bases of the junction left unmatched. Germline V CDR1 and CDR2: SQVTM, ANQGSEA.